This passage covers 12 T cell receptor beta chains from one sample sequenced in a study of blood T cell repertoires in COVID-19. Method: immunoSEQ multiplex PCR; TCRdb's copy keeps in-frame clones and lacks some. The sample lists a few hundred thousand clones, 89% seen once, with 4.6% in the top ten. Sequenced input: peripheral blood. The receptors come from a woman in her thirties or forties who had recovered from COVID-19.

Only a few counts were recorded for this clone. The chain uses TRBV5-1 and TRBJ2-2, with TRBD2 as a possible D gene (6 bases). The CDR3 contains 16 residues. V was cut by 1 base and J by 3 bases, with 13 bases left in between. Germline V gives CDR1 SGHRS, CDR2 YFSETQ. The CDR3: CASSLQGGADTGELFF. Written as DNA, the CDR3 is TGCGCCAGCAGCTTGCAGGGAGGAGCGGACACCGGGGAGCTGTTTTTT.

V usage is TRBV19 and J usage is TRBJ2-5; 9 positions match TRBD2. This CDR3 contains 14 residues. The trim removed 0 bases at V and 7 bases at J, leaving 3 bases unmatched. The germline V gene has CDR1 LNHDA and CDR2 SQIVND (reference sequence). CDR3 DNA: TGTGCCAGTAGTATAGATAGCGGGAGAGGGACCCAGTACTTC. Protein product: CASSIDSGRGTQYF.

The chain recombines TRBV6-5 with TRBJ2-2; 10 nucleotides agree with TRBD1. The germline CDR1 and CDR2 sequences are MNHEY and SVGAGI. The CDR3 is 15 residues long. Trimming took 8 bases from V and 4 from J; bases not matched to a gene: 7. CDR3 DNA sequence: TGTGCCAGCTTTTGGACAGGGGGAAGCACCGGGGAGCTGTTTTTT. Protein: CASFWTGGSTGELFF.

The gene calls are TRBV5-4 and TRBJ2-5; no definite D call. Germline CDR1 reads SGHNT; CDR2 reads YYREEE (reference sequence). V lost 8 bases, J lost 3 bases, and 20 bases lay in between. This CDR3 region has 15 residues. The CDR3 DNA sequence: TGTGCCAGTAGCCCCTACGAACTGCTTAAAGAGACCCAGTACTTC. Its translation: CASSPYELLKETQYF.

The chain couples TRBV2 to TRBJ1-1; 7 nucleotides align to TRBD1. The length of the CDR3 is 16 residues. Germline V gene lookup returns CDR1 SNHLY and CDR2 FYNNEI. J was trimmed by 5 bases and V by 5 bases; bases with no gene match: 14. DNA for the CDR3: TGTGCCAGCAGTCCAAACAGGGGCGCCCTAGATACTGAAGCTTTCTTT. Its translation: CASSPNRGALDTEAFF.

This rearrangement joins TRBV21-1 to TRBJ2-7; the table gives TRBD2 as D, unverified against the DNA. TRBV21-1 is a known pseudogene. The CDR3 extends over 22 amino acids. CDR3 in amino acids: CASTKISAKAGLAGGPKYEQYV. The DNA of the CDR3 is TGTGCCAGCACCAAGATATCCGCAAAAGCGGGACTAGCGGGAGGTCCTAAATACGAGCAGTACGTC.

The chain couples TRBV10-2 to TRBJ2-1; TRBD1 matches 10 bases. Per the germline V gene, CDR1 is WSHSY and CDR2 is SAAADI. The CDR3 runs to 13 residues. J lost 5 bases, V lost 11 bases, and 6 bases had no gene match. In nucleotides, the CDR3 is TGCGCCTGTGCCGGGACAGGGGACAATGAGCAGTTCTTC. Its translation: CACAGTGDNEQFF.

The chain is built from TRBV15 and TRBJ1-5; TRBD1 aligns across 7 bases. V dropped 3 bases and J dropped 6; count of bases not matched to a gene: 14. Germline V gives CDR1 LNHNV, CDR2 YYDKDF (reference sequence). CDR3 length: 17 residues. Written as DNA, the CDR3 is TGTGCCACCAGCAGGGGGTCGCCACAGGGGCGAGGTCAGCCCCAGCATTTT. It encodes CATSRGSPQGRGQPQHF.

The sample holds one count of this clone. The CDR3, as DNA: TGCGCCAGCACCGACGCCCGACTAGCGGGGCGCACAGATACGCAGTATTTT. It translates to CASTDARLAGRTDTQYF. The chain joins TRBV4-1 to TRBJ2-3; 11 bases fit TRBD2. V dropped 7 bases and J dropped 1; count of bases not matched to a gene: 10. Germline CDR1 MGHRA, CDR2 YSYEKL. This CDR3 region has 17 residues.

This clone appeared a single time. This chain links TRBV5-5 with TRBJ2-7; D uncertain. V lost 4 bases, J lost 2 bases, and 13 bases lay in between. Germline-derived CDR1 and CDR2 are SGHKS and YYEKEE (reference sequence). The CDR3 totals 14 residues. The CDR3 is CASSPWASTYEQYF. The DNA for the CDR3 is TGTGCCAGCAGCCCCTGGGCTTCAACCTACGAGCAGTACTTC.

The chain uses TRBV2 and TRBJ2-7; D is perhaps TRBD2 (5 bases). The CDR3 loop spans 15 amino acids. Looked up from germline, CDR1 is SNHLY and CDR2 is FYNNEI. Trimming shortened V by 6 bases and J by 3 bases, and 18 bases separated the two germline ends. The CDR3 DNA follows: TGTGCCAGCAGCGAGGGCGCTGGTCCCAACTACGAGCAGTACTTC. This encodes CASSEGAGPNYEQYF. Full variable domain (rest looked up from reference TRBV2 and TRBJ2-7): EPEVTQTPSHQVTQMGQEVILRCVPISNHLYFYWYRQILGQKVEFLVSFYNNEISEKSEIFDDQFSVERPDGSNFTLKIRSTKLEDSAMYFCASSEGAGPNYEQYFGPGTRLTVT.

The rearrangement links TRBV28 to TRBJ2-1, with 9 bases identical to TRBD1. From germline, CDR1 is MDHEN and CDR2 SYDVKM. Trimming cost V 3 bases and J 4 bases; bases outside gene matches: 1. CDR3 size: 14 residues. CDR3 in DNA: TGTGCCAGCAGTTTGGGGACAGGGTACAATGAGCAGTTCTTC. Its translation is CASSLGTGYNEQFF.